Presented here are 28 T cell receptor beta chains from one specimen sequenced in a study of T cell clonotyping in hematopoietic cell transplantation. Documented time point: recipient sample about 28 days before transplant, after cytoreduction. Sequencing used immunoSEQ multiplex PCR; TCRdb keeps in-frame clones, though not all of them. This sample has around 9,100 clones; approximately 79% occur once, and the top ten carry approximately 31%. Specimen: peripheral blood mononuclear cells, collected before stem cell transplant. The source of these receptors is a man aged 55 to 70 with acute myeloid leukemia. Some clones in this sample may be carry-over from other donors' samples.

J is TRBJ2-5 and V is TRBV7-3, with a weak D call TRBD2 (5 bases). The CDR3 covers 17 residues. CDR1 and CDR2 (germline): SGHTA, FQGTGA. Trimming took off 3 bases at V and 1 base at J, with 18 bases between the two ends. CDR3 amino acids: CASSFRPGLAGQETQYF. The CDR3 nucleotides read TGTGCCAGCAGCTTCCGACCTGGCCTAGCCGGCCAAGAGACCCAGTACTTC.

The chain employs TRBV7-2 and TRBJ2-1, with 9 bases identical to TRBD2. This CDR3 comprises 15 residues. Germline trimming cut 5 bases from V and 3 bases from J; bases unmatched to any gene: 5. Germline V gives CDR1 SGHTA, CDR2 FQGNSA. In DNA form, the CDR3 reads TGTGCCAGCAGCCCCTTGACTAGCGGCTACAATGAGCAGTTCTTC. Its translation is CASSPLTSGYNEQFF.

CDR3 amino acids: CASSDGPGYEQYF. CDR3 coding DNA: TGTGCCAGCAGTGATGGGCCCGGCTACGAGCAGTACTTC. The rearrangement joins TRBV2 to TRBJ2-7; D ambiguous. With 3 bases removed from V and 3 bases from J, the gap between germline ends came to 9 bases. CDR1 and CDR2 (germline): SNHLY, FYNNEI. The CDR3 has 13 residues.

This clone was detected only a few times. The genes are TRBV5-4 and TRBJ1-2; 8 positions match TRBD1. Germline V gives CDR1 SGHNT, CDR2 YYREEE (reference sequence). The CDR3 runs 12 residues. The ends lost 3 bases at V and 12 bases at J; junction bases unmatched: 7. CDR3 loop: CASSSTGVGNTF. The CDR3 DNA is TGTGCCAGCAGCTCGACAGGGGTCGGGAACACCTTC.

The chain uses TRBV6-1 and TRBJ2-7; maybe TRBD1 (6 bases). V was clipped by 4 bases and J by 1 base, with 14 bases between them. The CDR3 contains 15 residues. CDR1 is MNHNS, CDR2 SASEGT, per germline. CDR3 amino acids: CASSGTGLESYEQYF. The CDR3, as DNA: TGTGCCAGCAGTGGAACAGGGTTGGAGTCCTACGAGCAGTACTTC.

The chain uses TRBV6-1 and TRBJ1-1; 7 bases match TRBD1. The ends lost 6 bases at V and 6 bases at J; junction bases unmatched: 10. The germline gives CDR1 MNHNS, CDR2 SASEGT. The CDR3 consists of 14 residues. For the CDR3, the DNA is TGTGCCAGCAGCTCTGGGACAGTGGGATCTGAAGCTTTCTTT. It yields the protein CASSSGTVGSEAFF.

The J gene is TRBJ1-3, the V gene TRBV30, with D uncertain. Germline CDR1 reads GTSNPN; CDR2 reads SVGIG (reference sequence). V dropped 0 bases and J dropped 0 bases, with 9 bases sitting between them. CDR3 length equals 15 residues. The DNA for the CDR3 is TGTGCCTGGAGTGTTCGGCAACTCTCTGGAAACACCATATATTTT. Amino acid sequence: CAWSVRQLSGNTIYF.

The chain combines TRBV6-5 with TRBJ1-6, with D tentatively TRBD1 (5 bases). Germline V lookup: CDR1 MNHEY, CDR2 SVGAGI. V dropped 0 bases and J dropped 12 bases, with 15 bases sitting between them. The CDR3 is 15 residues long. The DNA of the CDR3 is TGTGCCAGCAGTTACTCGACTGGGGCCCCATTACCCCTCCACTTT. Protein product: CASSYSTGAPLPLHF.

The chain joins TRBV30 to TRBJ1-2; 10 bases line up with TRBD1. The CDR3 totals 13 residues. V lost 1 base and J lost 7; bases outside the gene matches: 3. CDR1 GTSNPN and CDR2 SVGIG come from the germline V gene (reference sequence). The CDR3 protein is CAWSGDRGGGYTF. The CDR3 bases are TGTGCCTGGAGTGGGGACAGGGGCGGTGGCTACACCTTC.

This clone was recorded once. The chain joins TRBV6-1 to TRBJ2-5; 11 positions agree with TRBD2. The CDR3 is 13 amino acids. Germline CDR1 MNHNS, CDR2 SASEGT. With V trimmed by 4 bases and J by 5 bases, 0 bases remained unmatched. The CDR3 DNA sequence: TGTGCCAGCAGTGGACTAGCGGGGGAGACCCAGTACTTC. It specifies CASSGLAGETQYF.

The chain carries TRBV5-1 and TRBJ2-1; 10 nucleotides align to TRBD1. The CDR3 covers 15 residues. The trim removed 4 bases at V and 8 bases at J, leaving 9 bases unmatched. The germline gives CDR1 SGHRS, CDR2 YFSETQ. The CDR3 loop reads CASSPGGQGWDEQFF. The CDR3 DNA sequence: TGCGCCAGCAGCCCGGGGGGACAGGGGTGGGATGAGCAGTTCTTC.

This clone appeared a single time. V and J are TRBV5-1 and TRBJ1-5; D gene uncertain. The CDR3 consists of 13 residues. With 2 bases removed from V and 4 bases from J, the gap between germline ends came to 7 bases. From germline, CDR1 is SGHRS and CDR2 YFSETQ. CDR3 DNA sequence: TGCGCCAGCAGCTTAGAACAGAATCAGCCCCAGCATTTT. This translates into CASSLEQNQPQHF. Based on the CDR3 plus reference TRBV5-1 and TRBJ1-5, the full variable domain is KAGVTQTPRYLIKTRGQQVTLSCSPISGHRSVSWYQQTPGQGLQFLFEYFSETQRNKGNFPGRFSGRQFSNSRSEMNVSTLELGDSALYLCASSLEQNQPQHFGDGTRLSIL.

This clone occurred a few times. The chain links TRBV20-1 to TRBJ2-5; no clear D. V lost 1 base to trimming and J lost 1 base, with 1 base between them. The CDR3 has 11 residues. The germline V gene has CDR1 DFQATT and CDR2 SNEGSKA (reference sequence). CDR3 sequence (DNA): TGCAGTGCTAGAGGCCAAGAGACCCAGTACTTC. Protein product: CSARGQETQYF.

The rearrangement joins TRBV28 to TRBJ1-2, with 8 bases that match TRBD1. This CDR3 is built from 16 residues. V dropped 6 bases and J dropped 1; count of bases not matched to a gene: 10. In germline, CDR1 is MDHEN, CDR2 SYDVKM. This CDR3 is CASSRPTGAINYGYTF. The CDR3 nucleotides read TGTGCCAGCAGCCGCCCGACAGGGGCCATTAACTATGGCTACACCTTC.

Regarding this clone: Other DNA sequences in this specimen translate into the identical CDR3. J is TRBJ2-5 and V is TRBV5-4; D unclear. The CDR3 is 14 residues long. Germline assignment: CDR1 SGHNT and CDR2 YYREEE (reference sequence). V was trimmed by 0 bases and J by 2 bases, leaving 8 bases between them. CDR3 in DNA: TGTGCCAGCAGCTTGGGTGGCTCTCAAGAGACCCAGTACTTC. Translation gives CASSLGGSQETQYF.

The chain employs TRBV7-6 and TRBJ2-7; TRBD2 might be the D (6 bases). V was pared by 3 bases and J by 4 bases, with 13 bases between. The CDR3 totals 14 residues. Germline CDR1 SGHVS, CDR2 FNYEAQ. CDR3 sequence (DNA): TGTGCCAGCAGCTTGAGCAAAAGCGGGTACGAGCAGTACTTC. Its protein product is CASSLSKSGYEQYF.

The chain has TRBV30 and TRBJ1-2, with 8 bases fitting TRBD1. The V gene's germline CDR1 is GTSNPN and CDR2 SVGIG (reference sequence). V lost 1 base to trimming and J lost 8 bases; unmatched junction nucleotides: 3. The CDR3 spans 12 residues. Here the CDR3 DNA reads TGTGCCTGGAGTGCCGGACAGGGCGGCTACACCTTC. It is translated as CAWSAGQGGYTF.

This chain uses TRBV29-1 with TRBJ1-4; no firm D call. With 6 bases removed from V and 8 bases from J, the gap between germline ends came to 16 bases. The germline gives CDR1 SQVTM, CDR2 ANQGSEA. This CDR3 has 13 residues. The CDR3 region has the DNA TGCAGCGTGAGAACCCCACGGGAAGAAAAACTGTTTTTT. Translation gives CSVRTPREEKLFF.

The chain joins TRBV19 to TRBJ1-1, with TRBD1 matching 11 bases. Germline assignment: CDR1 LNHDA and CDR2 SQIVND (reference sequence). The CDR3 extends over 14 amino acids. The trim removed 5 bases at V and 4 bases at J, leaving 3 bases unmatched. CDR3 sequence reads: CASSGQGARTEAFF. CDR3 coding DNA: TGTGCCAGTAGTGGACAGGGGGCGCGCACTGAAGCTTTCTTT.

The chain has TRBV5-6 and TRBJ1-1; D is undetermined. Germline loops: CDR1 SGHDT, CDR2 YYEEEE. V was pared by 5 bases and J by 4 bases, with 12 bases between. The CDR3 is 13 residues long. The CDR3: CASRWGKGTEAFF. The CDR3 DNA reads TGTGCCAGCAGATGGGGTAAGGGCACTGAAGCTTTCTTT.

The V and J genes are TRBV11-3 and TRBJ1-1; D remains ambiguous. Germline CDR1 reads SGHNT; CDR2 reads YENEEA. The V gene lost 4 bases and the J gene lost 6 bases, with 12 bases spanning the gap. This CDR3 is 13 amino acids long. The CDR3: CASSSPRSAEAFF. The CDR3 DNA reads TGTGCCAGCAGCTCACCTCGTAGCGCTGAAGCTTTCTTT.

The gene calls are TRBV5-6 and TRBJ2-7, with D perhaps assigned TRBD1 or TRBD2 (5 bases each). This CDR3 comprises 14 residues. Germline CDR1 reads SGHDT; CDR2 reads YYEEEE. The ends were cut back, 0 bases at V and 2 bases at J, with 9 bases in the middle. CDR3 coding DNA: TGTGCCAGCAGCTTGGGGGACGGGGCCTACGAGCAGTACTTC. Encoded protein: CASSLGDGAYEQYF.

This clone was seen just once. V and J are TRBV7-6 and TRBJ1-4, with 7 bases identical to TRBD1. In germline, CDR1 is SGHVS, CDR2 FNYEAQ. This CDR3 has 15 amino acids. The V gene end was trimmed by 4 bases and the J gene end by 6 bases; junction bases not matched to a gene: 8. The CDR3 bases are TGTGCCAGCAGCTCTTTCACAGGGGAGGATGAAAAACTGTTTTTT. It specifies CASSSFTGEDEKLFF.

The V gene is TRBV27, the J gene TRBJ1-4, with D possibly being TRBD1 (6 bases). Germline assignment: CDR1 MNHEY and CDR2 SMNVEV (reference sequence). The CDR3 runs to 13 residues. The V gene lost 5 bases and the J gene lost 5 bases, with 9 bases spanning the gap. The CDR3 sequence: CASSIGQNEKLFF. CDR3 bases: TGTGCCAGCAGTATAGGACAGAATGAAAAACTGTTTTTT.

The chain recombines TRBV2 with TRBJ1-3; D perhaps matches TRBD1 (6 bases). The CDR3 has 14 residues. V gave up 1 base and J gave up 2 bases, with 6 bases separating them. Germline V gives CDR1 SNHLY, CDR2 FYNNEI. CDR3 bases: TGTGCCAGCAGTGAAGGGACAGCTGGAAACACCATATATTTT. It is translated as CASSEGTAGNTIYF.

The chain links TRBV6-5 to TRBJ1-2; TRBD1 might be the D (6 bases). Per germline, CDR1 MNHEY and CDR2 SVGAGI. Trimming shortened V by 7 bases and J by 3 bases, and 18 bases separated the two germline ends. This CDR3 contains 15 residues. CDR3 coding DNA: TGTGCCAGCACCACGACAGGTCTCCTAGACTATGGCTACACCTTC. Translation gives CASTTTGLLDYGYTF.

J is TRBJ2-2 and V is TRBV28; no clear D. This CDR3 is 15 amino acids long. Trimming took 1 base from V and 4 from J, leaving 10 bases between them. CDR1 is MDHEN and CDR2 is SYDVKM in the germline V gene. Written as DNA, the CDR3 is TGTGCCAGCAGTTTATTTGCCTCGGGCACCGGGGAGCTGTTTTTT. This codes for CASSLFASGTGELFF.

The chain links TRBV20-1 to TRBJ2-1; D possibly corresponds to TRBD2 (5 bases). CDR1 and CDR2 (germline): DFQATT, SNEGSKA (reference sequence). The CDR3 extends over 10 amino acids. The V gene lost 3 bases and the J gene lost 9 bases, with 6 bases spanning the gap. The CDR3 here is CSASRGEQFF. CDR3 bases: TGCAGTGCTAGCCGGGGTGAGCAGTTCTTC.